The rows below give T cell receptor beta chains drawn from one sample of a study of blood T cell repertoires in COVID-19. Produced via immunoSEQ multiplex PCR; TCRdb's table is partial and in-frame only. The repertoire holds 100,000 to 150,000 clones, with 84% as singletons. The specimen was PBMCs or T cells enriched from blood (not recorded which). Source of these receptors: a man between 40 and 49 years old with acute COVID-19. Each CDR3 is given with its conserved first and last residue.

>TRBV12-3/TRBV12-4|TRBJ2-5
CASSFNRGETQYF
>TRBV24-1|TRBJ2-7
CATSQTGGEQYF
>TRBV7-2|TRBJ2-1
CASSLGAGSNEQFF
>TRBV18|TRBJ2-7
CASSPDRGKFEQYF
>TRBV13|TRBJ2-7
CASSLDRGREQYF
>TRBV9|TRBJ2-2
CASSVDLGEFTGELFF
>TRBV2|TRBJ1-4
CASSSNRGKGEKLFF
>TRBV9|TRBJ2-3
CASSVAGGRTDTQYF
>TRBV30|TRBJ2-2
CAWSVSGTGELFF
>TRBV7-6|TRBJ2-5
CASSPRGPPGETQYF
>TRBV11-2|TRBJ2-7
CASSLGLQSYEQYF
>TRBV12-5|TRBJ2-4
CASGSGQVLAKNIQYF
>TRBV25-1|TRBJ2-5
CASSISRETQYF
>TRBV4-1|TRBJ1-4
CASSPLRGTSADPNEKLFF
>TRBV13|TRBJ2-2
CASSLGDYLTGELFF
>TRBV7-9|TRBJ2-5
CASSLSQGALETQYF
>TRBV9|TRBJ2-1
CASSVAPSNEQFF
>TRBV19|TRBJ2-7
CASSTLAGGPHEQYF
>TRBV5-1|TRBJ2-5
CASTRQGKGETQYF
>TRBV3-1/TRBV3-2|TRBJ2-3
CASSVRLAGGGDTQYF
>TRBV19|TRBJ2-7
CASSMGTGTHYEQYF
>TRBV2|TRBJ2-2
CASRDPGRTGELFF
>TRBV19|TRBJ2-7
CASSELRDRGLEQYF
>TRBV14|TRBJ2-7
CASSSLPGTSGVSSSYEQYF
>TRBV19|TRBJ1-6
CASSAIGQGFSYNSPLHF
>TRBV3-1/TRBV3-2|TRBJ2-5
CASSQDRGRGRETQYF
>TRBV7-9|TRBJ1-2
CASSPSILGLKMGGYTF
>TRBV6-5|TRBJ1-2
CASSSTGAGRNYGYTF
>TRBV19|TRBJ1-1
CASSIIGTGVMNTEAFF
>TRBV21-1|TRBJ2-7
CASSPPEEQYF
>TRBV30|TRBJ2-7
CAWSYSYEQYF
>TRBV27|TRBJ2-3
CASSINSSPSTDTQYF
>TRBV6-6|TRBJ1-6
CASKRTGTGESPLHF
>TRBV7-2|TRBJ1-1
CASSSNREPGQGANTEAFF
>TRBV19|TRBJ2-1
CASSQTPRGRDEQFF
>TRBV7-3|TRBJ2-5
CASRPGGGGQETQYF
>TRBV7-3|TRBJ2-5
CASSPLAGGTETQYF
>TRBV6-5|TRBJ1-2
CASSYIRTGGNYGYTF
>TRBV19|TRBJ1-4
CASTFRGLYSTNEKLFF
>TRBV6-4|TRBJ2-2
CASSDGTGDTGELFF
>TRBV7-2|TRBJ2-7
CASSLLRTGPAEQYF
>TRBV5-1|TRBJ2-2
CASSLDDRTNSPTGELFF
>TRBV19|TRBJ2-1
CASRWTSGVYNEQFF
>TRBV7-2|TRBJ2-4
CASSLGGGDIQYF
>TRBV3-1/TRBV3-2|TRBJ2-3
CASSQEAAGESTDTQYF
>TRBV3-1/TRBV3-2|TRBJ1-2
CASSQSAGEGYTF
>TRBV5-5|TRBJ2-3
CASSFGVGDTQYF
>TRBV19|TRBJ1-6
CASTDRGLNSPLHF
>TRBV30|TRBJ2-7
CAWDGTSGGYEQYF
>TRBV11-3|TRBJ2-1
CASSLESGQPWEQFF
>TRBV28|TRBJ2-7
CASSLGGSSYEQYF
>TRBV2|TRBJ2-1
CASSQDSIGINEQFF
>TRBV30|TRBJ1-2
CAWSFRTGITGGYTF
>TRBV3-1/TRBV3-2|TRBJ2-7
CASSQALTVYEQYF
>TRBV9|TRBJ1-5
CASSRGGNSNQPQHF